This T cell receptor (beta chain) was documented in a study of T cells in Graves' hyperthyroidism and ophthalmopathy. Between the trimmed V and J ends, which lost 4 bases and 3 bases, there was a span of 13 bases. The CDR3 has 15 residues. Per germline, CDR1 SGHRS and CDR2 YFSETQ. RNA transcripts yielded amplified TCR beta CDR3 regions. HTBI primers drove first-round RT-PCR of the TCR CDR3. In TCRdb, the multiplex PCR reads were re-called with MiXCR into one record per CDR3 protein. The sample holds around 800,000 distinct CDR3 sequences, roughly 40% seen once. This clonotype was seen a handful of times.

The sequenced sample consisted of blood. J is TRBJ1-4 and V is TRBV5-1; tentatively, D is TRBD1 (5 bases). The TCR originated in a man aged 18 to 30 with Graves' hyperthyroidism. The CDR3 coding sequence is TGCGCCAGCAGCGACGACAGAATTTCTAATGAAAAACTGTTTTTT. This codes for CASSDDRISNEKLFF.